The source of this TCR beta chain is a study of vaccination and CD4 T cells after COVID-19. Concerning this clonotype: Its antigen is as yet unknown.

Sample treatment: approximately 10-day PBMC culture with coronavirus spike peptide pools or control peptides (ViraFEST assay). The CDR3 extends over 13 amino acids. The V gene lost 6 bases and the J gene lost 4 bases, with 11 bases spanning the gap. Germline V lookup: CDR1 MDHEN, CDR2 SYDVKM. Once obtained from cultured CD4+ T cells, the DNA was sequenced using the Oncomine TCR Beta short-read assay. MiXCR was run by TCRdb on the PCR reads, yielding one entry per CDR3 protein. The repertoire holds over 15,000 distinct CDR3 sequences, with roughly 50% as singletons. The clonotype originates from a human donor who had recovered from COVID-19. The sequencing used CD4+ T cells from blood, cultured in vitro, collected before SARS-CoV-2 vaccination. This chain connects TRBV28 to TRBJ2-3; D not resolved. The CDR3 DNA follows: TGTGCCAGCAGCCCCCAACTCTCAGATACGCAGTATTTT. Its translation: CASSPQLSDTQYF.